Below are 8 T cell receptor beta chains sequenced from a single sample in a study of identical twins. Via MiXCR, TCRdb re-called the 5' RACE reads, giving one row per CDR3 protein. Among approximately 630,000 distinct CDR3 sequences listed, roughly 6.6% were seen once. This sample was shared with a second study, whose subject was yellow fever vaccine responses in identical twins.

Sequenced input: PBMCs. These receptors originate from a woman aged 18-30 years in good health.

This clonotype came up many times. The J gene is TRBJ1-2, the V gene TRBV12-3 or TRBV12-4; D not certain. The CDR3 spans 13 residues. V lost 7 bases to trimming and J lost 0 bases, with 9 bases between them. CDR3 amino acids: CASTPVPNYGYTF. In DNA, the CDR3 is TGTGCCAGCACCCCAGTACCTAACTATGGCTACACCTTC.

This clonotype was counted ten times or more. The chain joins TRBV12-3 or TRBV12-4 to TRBJ2-7; possibly TRBD2 for D (10 bases). The CDR3 is 19 amino acids. Trimming took 7 bases from V and 4 from J, leaving 32 bases between them. CDR3 protein: CASTYSGQGRLAGKYEQYF. The CDR3 DNA sequence: TGTGCCAGCACTTACTCGGGACAGGGAAGACTAGCGGGTAAATACGAGCAGTACTTC.

This chain joins TRBV20-1 and TRBJ1-4; perhaps TRBD1 as D (6 bases). CDR1 DFQATT and CDR2 SNEGSKA come from the germline V gene (reference sequence). V lost 6 bases and J 0 bases, leaving 8 bases between the germline ends. CDR3 length: 13 amino acids. In DNA, the CDR3 is TGCAGTGCCCAGGGGTCAACTAATGAAAAACTGTTTTTT. It translates to CSAQGSTNEKLFF.

This clonotype was found many times. The V call is TRBV12-3 or TRBV12-4, the J call TRBJ2-2, with D perhaps TRBD1 (5 bases). The V end lost 1 base, the J end lost 8 bases, and 17 bases lay between the germline ends. The CDR3 is 16 residues long. The CDR3 DNA reads as TGTGCCAGCAGTTTAGGGATCAGGGCGTCGGAGGGGGAGCTGTTTTTT. Protein product: CASSLGIRASEGELFF.

This clonotype was observed a handful of times. The chain combines TRBV15 with TRBJ2-1, with D possibly called TRBD1 or TRBD2 (5 bases each). V lost 0 bases and J 3 bases, leaving 15 bases between the germline ends. CDR3 length: 17 amino acids. Germline CDR1 reads LNHNV; CDR2 reads YYDKDF (reference sequence). The CDR3 region is CATSRDPPGRIYNEQFF. CDR3 in DNA: TGTGCCACCAGCAGAGACCCCCCGGGACGTATCTACAATGAGCAGTTCTTC.

The chain couples TRBV9 to TRBJ2-2; 7 nucleotides align to TRBD2. Looked up from germline, CDR1 is SGDLS and CDR2 is YYNGEE. V was clipped by 0 bases and J by 1 base; unmatched bases: 3. The CDR3 has 16 residues. CDR3 in amino acids: CASSVAPGGNTGELFF. The CDR3 coding sequence is TGTGCCAGCAGCGTAGCTCCGGGGGGGAACACCGGGGAGCTGTTTTTT. The complete variable domain, with remaining parts taken from reference TRBV9 and TRBJ2-2, reads DSGVTQTPKHLITATGQRVTLRCSPRSGDLSVYWYQQSLDQGLQFLIQYYNGEERAKGNILERFSAQQFPDLHSELNLSSLELGDSALYFCASSVAPGGNTGELFFGEGSRLTVL.

This clonotype was found many times. V is TRBV7-8 and J is TRBJ2-5; D perhaps matches TRBD1 (5 bases). In germline, CDR1 is SGHVS, CDR2 FQNEAQ. Between the trimmed V and J ends, which lost 5 bases and 4 bases, there was a span of 26 bases. The CDR3 sequence is 18 residues long. The CDR3 loop is CASSLSVLWSAQGETQYF. CDR3 DNA: TGTGCCAGCAGCCTTAGTGTTCTGTGGTCTGCGCAGGGAGAGACCCAGTACTTC.

The rearrangement uses TRBV4-1 and TRBJ2-7; 10 bases agree with TRBD1. Germline assignment: CDR1 MGHRA and CDR2 YSYEKL. V lost 4 bases and J lost 12; bases outside the gene matches: 15. This CDR3 is built from 15 residues. The CDR3 nucleotides are TGCGCCAGCAGCCGAACGCATATCGACAGGGGGCGCCTGTACGTC. Its translation is CASSRTHIDRGRLYV.